A single TCR beta chain is shown here with its context. Its matching antigen is unknown. It was healthy bone marrow donors who served as donors. Germline V CDR1 and CDR2: LGHNA, YSLEER. The CDR3 runs 15 residues. Trimming shortened V by 4 bases and J by 2 bases, and 14 bases separated the two germline ends. Researchers ran the PCR with 60 Vbeta and 13 Jbeta primers. TCRdb's table, derived via immunoSEQ multiplex PCR, lists solely in-frame clones and lacks some. Of about 210,000 clones in the sample, roughly 80% were seen once. This specimen comes from a study of cytomegalovirus exposure and HLA in healthy donors. Study-wide results and limits: Analyses of presence/absence relied on an assumption of roughly uniform sequencing depth across donors.

The V and J genes are TRBV4-3 and TRBJ1-2; weak D call: TRBD1 (5 bases). This receptor was identified in a male donor in good health and CMV-seropositive. The sequencing sample was made of PBMCs. The CDR3: CASSREKAGNYGYTF. CDR3 nucleotide sequence: TGCGCCAGCAGCCGAGAAAAGGCAGGGAACTATGGCTACACCTTC.